This TCR beta chain was recovered during a study of blood T cell repertoires in COVID-19. Overall study context: Specimens from acute and convalescent COVID-19 originated in the United States, Italy and Spain.

Method: immunoSEQ multiplex PCR; TCRdb's copy keeps in-frame clones and lacks some. The data contain about 150,000 clones, 80% to 90% of them singletons. This clonotype was obtained from a human donor with acute or convalescent COVID-19. The donor label of this sample is uncertain. The sample consisted of peripheral blood.

In DNA form, the CDR3 reads TGTGCCAGCAGTGGCCACACTGAAGCTTTCTTT. Translating gives CASSGHTEAFF. This chain uses TRBV12-3 or TRBV12-4 with TRBJ1-1; D gene ambiguous. The germline V and J ends were trimmed by 5 bases and 3 bases, with 4 bases remaining between them. The CDR3 has 11 amino acids.